The rows below give T cell receptor beta chains drawn from one sample of a study of cytomegalovirus exposure and HLA in healthy donors. Here immunoSEQ multiplex PCR was the method, and the copy in TCRdb shows in-frame clones only, minus some. The sample contains about 120,000 clones, roughly 80% of which appear only once. The sequenced sample was PBMCs. The source is a young man in good health and CMV-seropositive. The conserved cysteine and the conserved F or W are not part of the CDR3 here.

cdr3_aa: AIQSTVLGTEAF
v_call: TRBV4-1

cdr3_aa: ASSNSYEQY
v_call: TRBV19

cdr3_aa: ASGGFSNQPQH
v_call: TRBV28

cdr3_aa: ASRDRRVDTQY
v_call: TRBV12-2

cdr3_aa: ASSLSPGPDTQY
v_call: TRBV27

cdr3_aa: ASSPGDNTEAF
v_call: TRBV7-6

cdr3_aa: ASSVEGGAYEQY
v_call: TRBV9

cdr3_aa: ASSPKRGGYNEQF
v_call: TRBV6-1

cdr3_aa: ASSPTGLAYNEQF
v_call: TRBV9

cdr3_aa: ASSPGGQSQYAF
v_call: TRBV18

cdr3_aa: ASSDYPPRETQY
v_call: TRBV6-6

cdr3_aa: ATLSGRGYNEQF
v_call: TRBV28

cdr3_aa: ASSPPRRTEAF
v_call: TRBV28

cdr3_aa: ASSLEGPEADQY
v_call: TRBV5-5

cdr3_aa: ASSPLGAEGEQY
v_call: TRBV27

cdr3_aa: AWSRTGKGTDTQY
v_call: TRBV30

cdr3_aa: ASSSRAGNEQF
v_call: TRBV7-6

cdr3_aa: ASSLQGGEKLF
v_call: TRBV27

cdr3_aa: AWGGSSPD
v_call: TRBV30

cdr3_aa: ASSLYPSGGNQPQH
v_call: TRBV7-9

cdr3_aa: ASSQDREFTGELF
v_call: TRBV4-1

cdr3_aa: ASSYDSNKGQF
v_call: TRBV6-5

cdr3_aa: AWGGFKNIQY
v_call: TRBV2

cdr3_aa: ASSVWRAEGYT
v_call: TRBV18

cdr3_aa: ASSEWGPGSQPQH
v_call: TRBV6-1

cdr3_aa: ASSLGGTGGAEQY
v_call: TRBV7-2

cdr3_aa: ASGQTSYNEQF
v_call: TRBV9

cdr3_aa: ASSPTQGTNSPLH
v_call: TRBV27